In this sample, the clone carrying this TCR beta chain turned up a few times. V was pared by 5 bases and J by 0 bases, with 10 bases between. This CDR3 has 15 residues. Per the germline V gene, CDR1 is SEHNR and CDR2 is FQNEAQ (reference sequence). The sample is drawn from a study of early T cells in non-severe SARS-CoV-2 infection. Each cDNA molecule carried a unique molecular identifier. TCRdb re-called the 5' RACE reads through MiXCR, storing one row per CDR3 protein. This table holds roughly 65,000 distinct CDR3 sequences, 11% found once. V and J are TRBV7-9 and TRBJ1-4; D not resolved. The receptor was derived from an adult who was a healthcare worker with PCR-confirmed SARS-CoV-2 infection or an uninfected control (not recorded which). Material for sequencing was whole blood. CDR3 DNA sequence: TGTGCCAGCAGCCGTTCGGTCGCAACTAATGAAAAACTGTTTTTT. It codes for CASSRSVATNEKLFF.